These 29 T cell receptor beta chains share one sample of origin, sequenced in a study of blood T cell repertoires in COVID-19. The repertoire was sequenced with immunoSEQ multiplex PCR; TCRdb's copy has only in-frame clones and lacks some. Counted here are some 270,000 clones, approximately 85% occurring once; the ten biggest clones make up roughly 4.3%. The sequenced material came from PBMCs or T cells enriched from blood (not recorded which). These receptor sequences come from a woman in her 30s who had recovered from COVID-19.

V gene TRBV7-7 combines with J gene TRBJ2-7; maybe TRBD1 (6 bases). The CDR3 contains 13 residues. The germline V and J ends were trimmed by 5 bases and 5 bases, with 13 bases remaining between them. Germline V gene sequence: CDR1 SSHAT, CDR2 FNYEAQ (reference sequence). The DNA of the CDR3 is TGTGCCAGCAGCCGGCGGGCAGGGGACGAGCAGTACTTC. The encoded protein is CASSRRAGDEQYF.

This clone was observed at least ten times. This chain connects TRBV19 to TRBJ2-2, with 9 bases lining up with TRBD1. The CDR3 runs to 15 residues. The V gene end was trimmed by 7 bases and the J gene end by 7 bases; junction bases not matched to a gene: 10. The germline V gene has CDR1 LNHDA and CDR2 SQIVND (reference sequence). The CDR3 protein is CASKDRGGPGGELFF. CDR3 bases: TGTGCCAGTAAGGACAGGGGAGGGCCCGGCGGGGAGCTGTTTTTT.

The genes are TRBV28 and TRBJ2-7, with 9 bases aligning to TRBD2. Trimming cost V 7 bases and J 3 bases; bases outside gene matches: 13. CDR3 length: 16 amino acids. Germline V CDR1 and CDR2: MDHEN, SYDVKM. CDR3 loop: CASIGGLASIHYEQYF. CDR3 DNA sequence: TGTGCCAGCATAGGGGGACTAGCCTCAATCCACTACGAGCAGTACTTC.

This clone has just one count. The chain is built from TRBV9 and TRBJ1-1; D is unresolved. The germline CDR1 and CDR2 sequences are SGDLS and YYNGEE. The CDR3 has 13 residues. Trimming pared 4 bases from V and 1 base from J, leaving 8 bases between. CDR3 sequence: CASSIRGNTEAFF. The CDR3 DNA sequence: TGTGCCAGCAGCATCCGGGGGAACACTGAAGCTTTCTTT.

The chain combines TRBV7-8 with TRBJ1-4; 7 nucleotides line up with TRBD1. This CDR3 comprises 14 residues. Trimming took 6 bases from V and 3 from J; bases not matched to a gene: 4. Germline V gives CDR1 SGHVS, CDR2 FQNEAQ. The chain's CDR3 is CASSPGTANEKLFF. The CDR3 DNA is TGTGCCAGCAGTCCGGGGACAGCTAATGAAAAACTGTTTTTT.

This chain joins TRBV6-1 and TRBJ2-2; possibly TRBD1 for D (6 bases). V shed 3 bases and J shed 4 bases, with 12 bases lying between them. Germline V gene lookup returns CDR1 MNHNS and CDR2 SASEGT. This CDR3 has 15 amino acids. The CDR3 sequence is CASSDRNRVTGELFF. CDR3 coding DNA: TGTGCCAGCAGTGACCGTAACAGGGTCACCGGGGAGCTGTTTTTT.

This rearrangement joins TRBV10-2 to TRBJ2-4, with 10 bases identical to TRBD2. This CDR3 has 14 amino acids. The V and J ends lost 8 bases and 4 bases, in that order; junction bases with no gene match: 5. Germline V gene lookup returns CDR1 WSHSY and CDR2 SAAADI. CDR3 sequence: CASSEAGGKNIQYF. The CDR3 DNA sequence: TGCGCCAGCTCTGAAGCGGGGGGGAAAAACATTCAGTACTTC.

This clone was seen just once. The rearrangement links TRBV5-5 to TRBJ1-1; 9 bases are shared with TRBD1. After removal of 4 bases from V and 0 bases from J, the junction contained 7 bases not matched to a gene. CDR1 SGHKS and CDR2 YYEKEE come from the germline V gene (reference sequence). The CDR3 sequence is 16 residues long. CDR3 nucleotide sequence: TGTGCCAGCAGCCCCATGGACAGGGGTGTGAACACTGAAGCTTTCTTT. Residues: CASSPMDRGVNTEAFF. Drawing the rest from reference TRBV5-5 and TRBJ1-1, the complete variable domain is DAGVTQSPTHLIKTRGQQVTLRCSPISGHKSVSWYQQVLGQGPQFIFQYYEKEERGRGNFPDRFSARQFPNYSSELNVNALLLGDSALYLCASSPMDRGVNTEAFFGQGTRLTVV.

This clone was recorded once. Being one base from a much bigger clone, this may be a read error. The CDR3, as DNA: TGTGCCAGCAGTTCTAGCGGGAGCTCCTACAATGAGCAGTTCTTC. Residues: CASSSSGSSYNEQFF. The chain uses TRBV28 and TRBJ2-1, with TRBD2 matching over 10 bases. Germline V gives CDR1 MDHEN, CDR2 SYDVKM. With 4 bases clipped from V and 0 bases from J, the junction kept 0 bases outside the gene matches. This CDR3 is 15 amino acids long. Drawing the rest from reference TRBV28 and TRBJ2-1, the complete variable domain is DVKVTQSSRYLVKRTGEKVFLECVQDMDHENMFWYRQDPGLGLRLIYFSYDVKMKEKGDIPEGYSVSREKKERFSLILESASTNQTSMYLCASSSSGSSYNEQFFGPGTRLTVL.

The chain combines TRBV28 with TRBJ1-2; a possible D gene is TRBD1 (6 bases). This CDR3 has 12 residues. V lost 8 bases and J 8 bases, leaving 15 bases between the germline ends. Germline V lookup: CDR1 MDHEN, CDR2 SYDVKM. The CDR3 spells CASRAGARGYTF. The CDR3 nucleotides read TGTGCCAGCCGCGCAGGGGCGAGGGGCTACACCTTC.

This chain connects TRBV10-3 to TRBJ2-5, with TRBD1 identical over 8 bases. V shed 2 bases and J 5 bases; nucleotides not matched to a gene: 7. Germline values: CDR1 ENHRY, CDR2 SYGVKD. The CDR3 is made up of 15 amino acids. The CDR3 sequence: CAISEGQGGRETQYF. CDR3 nucleotides: TGTGCCATCAGTGAGGGACAGGGAGGTAGGGAGACCCAGTACTTC.

The chain joins TRBV19 to TRBJ2-4, with TRBD2 as a possible D gene (6 bases). V was cut by 9 bases and J by 0 bases, with 24 bases left in between. CDR3 length: 18 amino acids. Germline CDR1 LNHDA, CDR2 SQIVND (reference sequence). The CDR3 region has the DNA TGTGCCAGCCGAGAGGGGAGGCGGGCCCTTTTAGCCAAAAACATTCAGTACTTC. Residues: CASREGRRALLAKNIQYF.

This clone was seen just once. This sequence joins TRBV2 and TRBJ2-7; TRBD1 aligns across 8 bases. This CDR3 has 15 amino acids. Germline V CDR1 and CDR2: SNHLY, FYNNEI. The J segment lost 5 bases and the V segment lost 3 bases, leaving 9 bases of the junction unmatched. CDR3 nucleotides: TGTGCCAGCAGTGACCCCCAGGGGGCTATCGACGAGCAGTACTTC. Its translation is CASSDPQGAIDEQYF.

The chain has TRBV7-8 and TRBJ2-5; D may be TRBD2 (5 bases). Germline assignment: CDR1 SGHVS and CDR2 FQNEAQ. V was shortened by 4 bases and J by 5 bases, with 17 bases between the two germline ends. CDR3 size: 15 residues. Here the CDR3 reads CASSSPSGRRETQYF. CDR3 sequence (DNA): TGTGCCAGCAGCTCTCCCTCCGGCAGGAGGGAGACCCAGTACTTC.

This clone occurred once. The chain combines TRBV5-1 with TRBJ1-4, with 8 bases lining up with TRBD1. Germline trimming cut 5 bases from V and 5 bases from J; bases unmatched to any gene: 2. The CDR3 totals 13 residues. Germline V lookup: CDR1 SGHRS, CDR2 YFSETQ. As DNA, the CDR3 is TGCGCCAGCAGAGGACAGGGCAATGAAAAACTGTTTTTT. Translated: CASRGQGNEKLFF.

This chain connects TRBV30 to TRBJ1-1; D is uncertain. V was cut by 3 bases and J by 1 base, with 9 bases left in between. Germline CDR1 GTSNPN, CDR2 SVGIG (reference sequence). The CDR3 is 13 amino acids. The CDR3 reads CAWRALSNTEAFF. CDR3 nucleotides: TGTGCCTGGAGGGCATTATCGAACACTGAAGCTTTCTTT.

Turning to this clone: Compared with germline, one end of the junction differs, possibly owing to a read error. The J gene is TRBJ2-4, the V gene TRBV6-1; 8 nucleotides agree with TRBD2. CDR3 length equals 12 residues. Germline lookup yields CDR1 MNHNS and CDR2 SASEGT. CDR3 sequence: CASSEGTGGGRF. DNA of the CDR3: TGTGCCAGCAGTGAAGGGACCGGGGGGGGACGCTTC.

The V and J genes are TRBV19 and TRBJ2-2; 8 bases align to TRBD1. J was trimmed by 1 base and V by 8 bases; bases with no gene match: 12. CDR1 LNHDA and CDR2 SQIVND come from the germline V gene (reference sequence). There are 17 residues in the CDR3. The CDR3 nucleotides are TGTGCCAGTCTACAAAACACCGGGACAGGGAACACCGGGGAGCTGTTTTTT. It translates to CASLQNTGTGNTGELFF.

This chain joins TRBV18 and TRBJ2-4; 11 bases align to TRBD2. CDR3 length equals 19 residues. Germline V gene data show CDR1 as KGHSH and CDR2 as LQKENI. V shed 1 base and J 0 bases; nucleotides not matched to a gene: 8. The CDR3 nucleotides are TGTGCCAGCTCACCACTGGCCGGGACTAGCGGCAGAGCCAAAAACATTCAGTACTTC. Protein product: CASSPLAGTSGRAKNIQYF.

For this clone: Germline is not matched at one junction end, which may reflect a read error. The gene calls are TRBV29-1 and TRBJ2-3; tentative D call: TRBD2 (6 bases). Germline CDR1 and CDR2: SQVTM and ANQGSEA. The CDR3 loop spans 15 amino acids. The CDR3 loop reads CSVEGAGPTTDTQYF. In DNA, the CDR3 is TGCAGCGTGGAAGGAGCGGGTCCAACCACAGATACGCAGTATTTT.

The table lists this clone with a few counts. The V gene is TRBV7-6, the J gene TRBJ1-5; D not resolved. Deletions cut 1 base from V and 7 bases from J, with 14 bases between. Germline V gene sequence: CDR1 SGHVS, CDR2 FNYEAQ. The CDR3 length is 15 residues. CDR3 sequence (DNA): TGTGCCAGCAGCTTAGGCAGCTCGGCGGGGCAGCCCCAGCATTTT. Protein: CASSLGSSAGQPQHF.

The chain is built from TRBV7-9 and TRBJ1-5; the match to TRBD1 covers 7 bases. The V gene's germline CDR1 is SEHNR and CDR2 FQNEAQ (reference sequence). The CDR3 is 14 amino acids. The junction had 4 bases not matched to a gene; V was cut back by 5 bases and J by 3 bases. DNA for the CDR3: TGTGCCAGCAGCCCAGGGGGGCACAATCAGCCCCAGCATTTT. Its translation: CASSPGGHNQPQHF.

This chain links TRBV29-1 with TRBJ2-7, with 10 bases lining up with TRBD1. Germline V gene data show CDR1 as SQVTM and CDR2 as ANQGSEA. Germline trimming cut 1 base from V and 3 bases from J; bases unmatched to any gene: 0. The CDR3 is made up of 13 amino acids. The DNA of the CDR3 is TGCAGCGTTGAAGGGACAGGGGGCTACGAGCAGTACTTC. This translates into CSVEGTGGYEQYF.

The rearrangement joins TRBV2 to TRBJ2-7; 11 bases map to TRBD2. The CDR3 runs 16 residues. Germline CDR1 is SNHLY and CDR2 is FYNNEI. V dropped 7 bases and J dropped 1; count of bases not matched to a gene: 9. In nucleotides, the CDR3 is TGTGCCAGCAACCCGATGGTAGCGGGAGGGTCCTACGAGCAGTACTTC. Translation: CASNPMVAGGSYEQYF.

This chain links TRBV28 with TRBJ1-6; no clear D gene. The CDR3 consists of 13 residues. V lost 6 bases and J lost 7, with 10 bases in between. Germline values: CDR1 MDHEN, CDR2 SYDVKM. The DNA of the CDR3 is TGTGCCAGCAGGGCAGGTTTAAATTCACCCCTCCACTTT. Its translation: CASRAGLNSPLHF.

This chain joins TRBV27 and TRBJ1-2; weak D call: TRBD1 (5 bases). Trimming left V 0 bases short and J 4 bases short, with 15 bases between. This CDR3 contains 16 residues. Germline CDR1 is MNHEY and CDR2 is SMNVEV (reference sequence). The CDR3 reads CASSLSTAGGIYGYTF. DNA of the CDR3: TGTGCCAGCAGTTTATCTACGGCGGGGGGGATCTATGGCTACACCTTC.

This clone was recorded a few times. CDR3 DNA sequence: TGTGCCTGGAGCCTAGGGGTCCCCTATGGCTACACCTTC. Protein product: CAWSLGVPYGYTF. This chain links TRBV30 with TRBJ1-2; D is perhaps TRBD1 (5 bases). The V and J ends lost 3 bases and 4 bases respectively, with 12 bases between them. CDR3 length: 13 amino acids. CDR1 and CDR2 (germline): GTSNPN, SVGIG (reference sequence). Filled out from reference TRBV30 and TRBJ1-2, the complete variable domain reads SQTIHQWPATLVQPVGSPLSLECTVEGTSNPNLYWYRQAAGRGLQLLFYSVGIGQISSEVPQNLSASRPQDRQFILSSKKLLLSDSGFYLCAWSLGVPYGYTFGSGTRLTVV.

CDR3: CASSLSRTSGTYEQYF. Written as DNA, the CDR3 is TGTGCCAGCAGTTTATCGAGAACTAGCGGGACCTACGAGCAGTACTTC. The V gene is TRBV28, the J gene TRBJ2-7, with TRBD2 matching 10 bases. This CDR3 contains 16 residues. Trimming cost V 1 base and J 2 bases; bases outside gene matches: 5. In germline, CDR1 is MDHEN, CDR2 SYDVKM.

The chain has TRBV12-3 or TRBV12-4 and TRBJ2-5, with D maybe TRBD2 (6 bases). The CDR3 extends over 13 amino acids. Trimming cost V 5 bases and J 5 bases, with 12 bases left between them. The CDR3 sequence: CASSAFGSETQYF. The CDR3 nucleotides read TGTGCCAGCAGTGCTTTCGGGAGTGAGACCCAGTACTTC.